The rows below give T cell receptor beta chains drawn from one sample of a study of blood T cell repertoires in COVID-19. The protocol was immunoSEQ multiplex PCR, while the TCRdb copy is restricted to in-frame clones and leaves out a portion. In the table there are around 160,000 clones, 80% to 90% of which are singletons. Material for sequencing was peripheral blood. Receptors originate from a man between 18 and 35 years old with COVID-19, enrolled during active disease. The CDR3 runs from the conserved cysteine through the conserved F or W. D genes are given only for firm matches. Only some rows state a clone size, as once, few, many or a class for expanded clones.

size	V	J	D	DNA	CDR3
NA	TRBV9	TRBJ2-5	NA	TGTGCCAGCAGCGAAGAGGGAAGGCAAGAGACCCAGTACTTC	CASSEEGRQETQYF
NA	TRBV27	TRBJ2-7	NA	TGTGCCAGCAGTTTAGGGCTAGCTAGTGTCTACGAGCAGTACTTC	CASSLGLASVYEQYF
NA	TRBV29-1	TRBJ2-5	TRBD1	TGCAGCGTGGCCGCCGCCGACGGGACAGGGGGCGACCAAGAGACCCAGTACTTC	CSVAAADGTGGDQETQYF
NA	TRBV30	TRBJ1-5	NA	TGTGCCTGGAGTGATGGGCTTAGCAATCAGCCCCAGCATTTT	CAWSDGLSNQPQHF
NA	TRBV24-1	TRBJ2-7	NA	TGTGCCACCAGTAGTGAGCAGCGATCGCTAGGGCAGTACTTC	CATSSEQRSLGQYF
NA	TRBV12-3/TRBV12-4	TRBJ2-1	NA	TGTGCCAGCAGTAAGAGTTCCTACAATGAGCAGTTCTTC	CASSKSSYNEQFF
NA	TRBV7-9	TRBJ2-1	TRBD2	TGTGCCAGCAGCTTAGCTCAGGGACTAGCGGGAGTAAACTTCAATGAGCAGTTCTTC	CASSLAQGLAGVNFNEQFF
once	TRBV5-1	TRBJ2-3	NA	TGCGCCAGCAGCTCTCGCACAGATACGCAGTATTTT	CASSSRTDTQYF
NA	TRBV7-6	TRBJ2-2	TRBD1	TGTGCCAGCAGCCCCCGGACAGGAGGCACCGGGGAGCTGTTTTTT	CASSPRTGGTGELFF
NA	TRBV7-9	TRBJ2-4	NA	TGTGCCAGCAGTGAGACAGTAGCGGCTGCCAAAAACATTCAGTACTTC	CASSETVAAAKNIQYF
once	TRBV24-1	TRBJ2-1	TRBD2	TGTGCCACCAGTGGTCGCGGCGGGAGTTTGGTCAATGAGCAGTTCTTC	CATSGRGGSLVNEQFF
NA	TRBV4-3	TRBJ2-1	NA	TGCGCCAGCAGCCAAGAGCCCGCTGAAGCATACAATGAGCAGTTCTTC	CASSQEPAEAYNEQFF
NA	TRBV27	TRBJ2-7	NA	TGTGCCAGCAGTTTATCGTTTTCAGCCTACGAGCAGTACTTC	CASSLSFSAYEQYF
NA	TRBV12-5	TRBJ2-1	NA	TGTGCTAGTGGTTTGGTACTATCCCCCAGGAGGACCTACAATGAGCAGTTCTTC	CASGLVLSPRRTYNEQFF
NA	TRBV6-4	TRBJ2-1	NA	TGTGCCAGCAGTGACAGGGAGTACAATGAGCAGTTCTTC	CASSDREYNEQFF
NA	TRBV7-2	TRBJ2-7	TRBD1	TGTGCCAGCAGCTTAAGGTTAGGGGGCCTCGCATACGAGCAGTACTTC	CASSLRLGGLAYEQYF
NA	TRBV9	TRBJ2-6	NA	TGTGCCAGCAAGAGCTCTGGGGCCAACGTCCTGACTTTC	CASKSSGANVLTF
NA	TRBV27	TRBJ2-7	NA	TGTGCCAGCAGCCGTGGGACATACTCCTACGAGCAGTACTTC	CASSRGTYSYEQYF
NA	TRBV7-6	TRBJ2-7	TRBD2	TGTGCCAGCAGCCCCCGAAGGGGACTAGCGGGCGCTAGCTCCTACGAGCAGTACTTC	CASSPRRGLAGASSYEQYF
few	TRBV9	TRBJ2-3	NA	TGTGCCAGCAGCGTAGTAGCCAGCGGTGGCACAGATACGCAGTATTTT	CASSVVASGGTDTQYF
NA	TRBV6-5	TRBJ1-6	NA	TGTGCCAGCCGACGGGGTGTTAATTCACCCCTCCACTTT	CASRRGVNSPLHF
NA	TRBV28	TRBJ2-1	TRBD1	TGTGCCAGCAGTCCCAGAGACCGGGACAGGGGCCCCCGGGGGGGAATCCATGAGCAGTTCTTC	CASSPRDRDRGPRGGIHEQFF
NA	TRBV19	TRBJ1-1	NA	TGTGCCAGTAGTATAGGGGGAGTGAACACTGAAGCTTTCTTT	CASSIGGVNTEAFF
NA	TRBV6-6	TRBJ2-7	TRBD2	TGTGCCAGCAGCCCCTCAGCGGGGGCTGGAGAGCAGTACTTC	CASSPSAGAGEQYF
few	TRBV25-1	TRBJ1-2	NA	TGTGCCAGCGGGCGGGATTTCTATGGCTACACCTTC	CASGRDFYGYTF
NA	TRBV3-1/TRBV3-2	TRBJ2-2	NA	TGTGCCAGCAGCCAATTTAGGGAGCCGAACACCGGGGAGCTGTTTTTT	CASSQFREPNTGELFF
NA	TRBV9	TRBJ2-2	NA	TGTGCCAGCAGCGATGTAGCAAACACCGGGGAGCTGTTTTTT	CASSDVANTGELFF
NA	TRBV10-2	TRBJ2-1	TRBD2	TGCGCCAGCAGTGACCTCCTTAGCGGGAGAGGGGATGAGCAGTTCTTC	CASSDLLSGRGDEQFF
NA	TRBV5-4	TRBJ2-7	TRBD1	TGTGCCACTTCCTCGGGGACAGGGATCTACGAGCAGTACTTC	CATSSGTGIYEQYF
once	TRBV19	TRBJ2-5	NA	TGTGCCAGTAGGATTATCGGGCAAGAGACCCAGTACTTC	CASRIIGQETQYF
NA	TRBV5-5	TRBJ1-5	NA	TGTGCCAGCAGCTTGCGGGCGGGCGGGAATCAGCCCCAGCATTTT	CASSLRAGGNQPQHF